This TCR beta chain was documented in a study of blood T cell repertoires in COVID-19. The germline V gene has CDR1 SNHLY and CDR2 FYNNEI. The V end lost 8 bases, the J end lost 9 bases, and 10 bases lay between the germline ends. The CDR3 consists of 10 residues. Sequencing was performed with immunoSEQ multiplex PCR; in TCRdb, only in-frame clones are kept and a portion is missing. The sample comprises roughly 300,000 clones, over 85% of which are singletons, and 1.8% rests with the top ten. The rearrangement joins TRBV2 to TRBJ1-1; a possible D gene is TRBD1 (5 bases). The sample taken for sequencing was peripheral blood. The receptor's source is a woman in her thirties with COVID-19, enrolled during active disease. Here the CDR3 DNA reads TGTGCCAGCGGGGAGGACAAAGCTTTCTTT. The encoded protein is CASGEDKAFF.